These 28 T cell receptor beta chains came from one sample sequenced in a study of blood T cell repertoires in COVID-19. Clones were read by immunoSEQ multiplex PCR, and TCRdb kept only the in-frame ones, dropping some. The sample lists about 210,000 clones; approximately 82% were seen once. Sequencing was carried out using peripheral blood. The receptor set was obtained from a woman between 50 and 59 years old with acute or convalescent COVID-19.

The chain is built from TRBV3-1 (or the pseudogene TRBV3-2) and TRBJ2-5, with TRBD2 matching 12 bases. Germline CDR1 LGHDT, CDR2 YNNKEL (reference sequence). Trimming removed 2 bases from V and 5 bases from J; junction bases left unmatched: 0. The CDR3 length is 14 residues. In DNA, the CDR3 is TGTGCCAGCAGCCAACTAGCGGGAGGGGAGACCCAGTACTTC. Translated: CASSQLAGGETQYF.

The rearrangement links TRBV5-1 to TRBJ2-1; 13 nucleotides line up with TRBD2. This CDR3 contains 17 residues. J gave up 9 bases and V 3 bases, and 12 bases lay outside the gene matches. Germline V gene sequence: CDR1 SGHRS, CDR2 YFSETQ. In nucleotides, the CDR3 is TGCGCCAGCAGCTCCAGACCCGGGACTAGCGGGATGAGTGAGCAGTTCTTC. Amino acids: CASSSRPGTSGMSEQFF.

The V and J genes are TRBV24-1 and TRBJ1-1, with D possibly TRBD1 on 5 matching bases. The CDR3 contains 15 residues. CDR1 is KGHDR and CDR2 is SFDVKD in the germline V gene. V lost 4 bases to trimming and J lost 4 bases, with 15 bases between them. CDR3 region: CATSEGTGGGTEAFF. Written as DNA, the CDR3 is TGTGCCACCAGTGAGGGTACGGGGGGGGGCACTGAAGCTTTCTTT.

V usage is TRBV3-1 (or the pseudogene TRBV3-2) and J usage is TRBJ2-7, with a possible D match to TRBD1 (5 bases). The CDR3 covers 15 residues. CDR1 and CDR2 from the germline V gene are LGHDT and YNNKEL (reference sequence). Trimming stripped 5 bases from V and 4 bases from J, with 18 bases between. DNA of the CDR3: TGTGCCAGCAGCGATACCCAGGGAAGGGGATACGAGCAGTACTTC. This codes for CASSDTQGRGYEQYF.

The chain has TRBV5-1 and TRBJ1-3; 11 nucleotides agree with TRBD1. The junction had 7 bases not matched to a gene; V was cut back by 3 bases and J by 2 bases. Germline V gene lookup returns CDR1 SGHRS and CDR2 YFSETQ. The CDR3 is 17 amino acids. CDR3 DNA sequence: TGCGCCAGCAGCTACCGGACAGGGGGCGAAACTGGAAACACCATATATTTT. It translates to CASSYRTGGETGNTIYF. The whole variable domain, remainder taken from reference TRBV5-1 and TRBJ1-3, is KAGVTQTPRYLIKTRGQQVTLSCSPISGHRSVSWYQQTPGQGLQFLFEYFSETQRNKGNFPGRFSGRQFSNSRSEMNVSTLELGDSALYLCASSYRTGGETGNTIYFGEGSWLTVV.

The gene calls are TRBV2 and TRBJ2-2; 8 positions match TRBD1. Losses at the gene ends were 5 bases for V and 3 bases for J; bases not matched to a gene: 8. Germline V gives CDR1 SNHLY, CDR2 FYNNEI. The CDR3 is 16 amino acids. CDR3 nucleotide sequence: TGTGCCAGCAGTAAGACAGGGGTTGAGTACACCGGGGAGCTGTTTTTT. It codes for CASSKTGVEYTGELFF. The complete variable domain, with remaining parts taken from reference TRBV2 and TRBJ2-2, reads EPEVTQTPSHQVTQMGQEVILRCVPISNHLYFYWYRQILGQKVEFLVSFYNNEISEKSEIFDDQFSVERPDGSNFTLKIRSTKLEDSAMYFCASSKTGVEYTGELFFGEGSRLTVL.

The rearrangement links TRBV3-1 (or the pseudogene TRBV3-2) to TRBJ2-1, with TRBD2 identical over 7 bases. Germline assignment: CDR1 LGHDT and CDR2 YNNKEL (reference sequence). J was trimmed by 8 bases and V by 4 bases; bases with no gene match: 11. This CDR3 has 15 residues. CDR3 bases: TGTGCCAGCAGCCTTGGTGGGCGGGAGATCGATGAGCAGTTCTTC. Residues: CASSLGGREIDEQFF.

CDR3: CASSLGSGSSNEQYF. CDR3 nucleotides: TGTGCCAGCAGCCTGGGTAGCGGGAGTTCAAACGAGCAGTACTTC. This chain links TRBV4-2 with TRBJ2-7, with 9 nucleotides matching TRBD2. V gave up 4 bases and J gave up 5 bases; unmatched junction bases: 9. CDR1 and CDR2 from the germline V gene are LGHNA and YNFKEQ. This CDR3 is 15 amino acids long.

The CDR3 loop is CASSADWAGGGNEQFF. DNA of the CDR3: TGTGCCAGCAGCGCGGACTGGGCGGGAGGGGGCAATGAGCAGTTCTTC. The rearrangement uses TRBV5-4 and TRBJ2-1; 9 positions agree with TRBD2. CDR1 and CDR2 from the germline V gene are SGHNT and YYREEE (reference sequence). This CDR3 region has 16 residues. The V and J ends lost 4 bases and 6 bases, in that order; junction bases with no gene match: 11.

The J gene is TRBJ2-1, the V gene TRBV27; 13 positions match TRBD2. The germline V gene has CDR1 MNHEY and CDR2 SMNVEV (reference sequence). This CDR3 comprises 15 residues. The V gene end was trimmed by 6 bases and the J gene end by 7 bases; junction bases not matched to a gene: 6. CDR3 residues: CASRSGTSGVNEQFF. The CDR3, as DNA: TGTGCCAGCAGATCCGGGACTAGCGGGGTAAATGAGCAGTTCTTC.

The rearrangement links TRBV5-1 to TRBJ2-7, with 9 bases that match TRBD1. Germline CDR1 is SGHRS and CDR2 is YFSETQ. CDR3 size: 15 residues. V lost 5 bases to trimming and J lost 6 bases; unmatched junction nucleotides: 12. This chain's CDR3 is CASSSGQGYFTEQYF. CDR3 DNA sequence: TGCGCCAGCAGTTCCGGACAGGGGTATTTTACCGAGCAGTACTTC.

This clone appeared a few times. The genes are TRBV27 and TRBJ2-3; D possibly corresponds to TRBD2 (6 bases). This CDR3 is built from 15 residues. V lost 9 bases and J lost 6, with 22 bases in between. Germline CDR1 reads MNHEY; CDR2 reads SMNVEV (reference sequence). The CDR3 protein is CASREEAGFADTQYF. Written as DNA, the CDR3 is TGTGCCAGTAGGGAGGAGGCGGGATTTGCCGATACGCAGTATTTT.

The chain joins TRBV30 to TRBJ1-2, with 7 bases fitting TRBD1. The CDR3 covers 16 residues. Germline CDR1 reads GTSNPN; CDR2 reads SVGIG (reference sequence). Trimming at V came to 5 bases and at J to 0 bases, leaving 12 bases not matched to a gene. The CDR3 nucleotides read TGTGCCTGGGGGCCTGGGACAGCGAATGCTAACTATGGCTACACCTTC. Translating gives CAWGPGTANANYGYTF.

This clone occurred once. V is TRBV28 and J is TRBJ2-7; 10 bases are a match to TRBD1. Germline lookup yields CDR1 MDHEN and CDR2 SYDVKM. Unmatched junction bases numbered 11, after V lost 1 base and J lost 5 bases. The CDR3 contains 17 residues. The CDR3 region has the DNA TGTGCCAGCAGTTTATCTCCCAGGACAGGGGGTCGTGACGAGCAGTACTTC. Translation gives CASSLSPRTGGRDEQYF. The full variable domain, with the rest looked up from reference TRBV28 and TRBJ2-7, is DVKVTQSSRYLVKRTGEKVFLECVQDMDHENMFWYRQDPGLGLRLIYFSYDVKMKEKGDIPEGYSVSREKKERFSLILESASTNQTSMYLCASSLSPRTGGRDEQYFGPGTRLTVT.

V usage is TRBV29-1 and J usage is TRBJ2-3; D is possibly TRBD2 (6 bases). This CDR3 is built from 13 residues. The V end was cut by 4 bases, the J end by 0 bases, with 8 bases between. Germline V gene data show CDR1 as SQVTM and CDR2 as ANQGSEA. The CDR3 coding sequence is TGCAGCGTTGTGCGGGACAGCACAGATACGCAGTATTTT. Amino acid sequence: CSVVRDSTDTQYF.

V is TRBV6-5 and J is TRBJ1-2; weak D call: TRBD1 (6 bases). The CDR3 has 15 amino acids. Germline V lookup: CDR1 MNHEY, CDR2 SVGAGI. With 10 bases removed from V and 4 bases from J, the gap between germline ends came to 22 bases. The chain's CDR3 is CATTPGGAEAYGYTF. The DNA of the CDR3 is TGTGCCACTACCCCGGGGGGGGCCGAGGCCTATGGCTACACCTTC.

The J gene is TRBJ2-1, the V gene TRBV2; no clear D. CDR3 length equals 15 residues. CDR1 SNHLY and CDR2 FYNNEI come from the germline V gene. V lost 0 bases to trimming and J lost 0 bases, with 6 bases between them. This CDR3 reads CASSEARISYNEQFF. Here the CDR3 DNA reads TGTGCCAGCAGTGAAGCGAGGATCTCCTACAATGAGCAGTTCTTC.

The CDR3 here is CASSPPRENTGELFF. CDR3 in DNA: TGTGCCAGCTCACCACCGAGGGAGAACACCGGGGAGCTGTTTTTT. This chain links TRBV18 with TRBJ2-2; possibly TRBD2 for D (5 bases). Trimming pared 0 bases from V and 1 base from J, leaving 6 bases between. Germline CDR1 is KGHSH and CDR2 is LQKENI. CDR3 length: 15 amino acids. Using reference TRBV18 and TRBJ2-2 for the parts outside the CDR3, the full variable domain is NAGVMQNPRHLVRRRGQEARLRCSPMKGHSHVYWYRQLPEEGLKFMVYLQKENIIDESGMPKERFSAEFPKEGPSILRIQQVVRGDSAAYFCASSPPRENTGELFFGEGSRLTVL.

This chain joins TRBV7-3 and TRBJ1-2; possibly TRBD1 for D (5 bases). The germline V and J ends were trimmed by 2 bases and 5 bases, with 12 bases remaining between them. CDR1 and CDR2 (germline): SGHTA, FQGTGA. The CDR3 loop spans 14 amino acids. The CDR3 protein is CASSLDGGGYGYTF. The CDR3, as DNA: TGTGCCAGCAGCTTAGACGGGGGTGGATATGGCTACACCTTC.

The chain joins TRBV7-2 to TRBJ2-5; possible D gene TRBD2, 6 bases. Trimming shortened V by 1 base and J by 4 bases, and 13 bases separated the two germline ends. CDR1 and CDR2 from the germline V gene are SGHTA and FQGNSA. CDR3 length: 15 amino acids. DNA for the CDR3: TGTGCCAGCAGCTTAGGACTAGGTCTATCAGAGACCCAGTACTTC. Amino acid sequence: CASSLGLGLSETQYF.

In nucleotides, the CDR3 is TGTGCCAGCAGGGATGAGGCCAGGGGTTCCTACGAGCAGTACTTC. Protein: CASRDEARGSYEQYF. The chain is built from TRBV6-5 and TRBJ2-7; D perhaps matches TRBD1 (6 bases). CDR3 length: 15 amino acids. V was trimmed by 6 bases and J by 1 base, leaving 16 bases between them. Germline V lookup: CDR1 MNHEY, CDR2 SVGAGI.

The chain combines TRBV5-1 with TRBJ2-5; tentative D call: TRBD1 (6 bases). CDR3 length: 14 amino acids. V was trimmed by 0 bases and J by 5 bases, leaving 11 bases between them. CDR1 and CDR2 (germline): SGHRS, YFSETQ. CDR3 DNA sequence: TGCGCCAGCAGCTTGGAGAGGCAGGGGGAGACCCAGTACTTC. Amino acids: CASSLERQGETQYF.

The chain carries TRBV29-1 and TRBJ2-7; TRBD1 agrees at 7 bases. The CDR3 runs to 11 residues. With 8 bases clipped from V and 6 bases from J, the junction kept 7 bases outside the gene matches. The germline V gene has CDR1 SQVTM and CDR2 ANQGSEA. The CDR3 here is CSLMTGSEQYF. The CDR3 DNA follows: TGCAGCCTAATGACAGGGAGCGAGCAGTACTTC.

J is TRBJ2-4 and V is TRBV28; 9 bases map to TRBD1. V lost 6 bases to trimming and J lost 5 bases; unmatched junction nucleotides: 5. The CDR3 covers 14 residues. The germline V gene has CDR1 MDHEN and CDR2 SYDVKM. The CDR3 region has the DNA TGTGCCAGCAGGCGGACAGGGGCTGAAAACATTCAGTACTTC. Translating gives CASRRTGAENIQYF.

This clone was picked up a small number of times. The chain combines TRBV15 with TRBJ2-7, with 9 bases aligning to TRBD2. This CDR3 region has 17 residues. V was pared by 0 bases and J by 0 bases, with 6 bases of the junction left unmatched. Looked up from germline, CDR1 is LNHNV and CDR2 is YYDKDF (reference sequence). DNA of the CDR3: TGTGCCACCAGCAGAGATAATGGACTAGCGAACTCCTACGAGCAGTACTTC. Translating gives CATSRDNGLANSYEQYF.

V is TRBV10-2 and J is TRBJ2-2; the match to TRBD1 covers 8 bases. The V and J ends lost 4 bases and 6 bases, in that order; junction bases with no gene match: 10. This CDR3 contains 16 residues. Germline loops: CDR1 WSHSY, CDR2 SAAADI. CDR3: CASSGRRQGFSGELFF. In DNA form, the CDR3 reads TGCGCCAGCAGTGGTCGACGACAGGGGTTCTCCGGGGAGCTGTTTTTT.

The chain links TRBV18 to TRBJ1-3; 9 bases agree with TRBD1. This CDR3 is 16 amino acids long. The J segment lost 1 base and the V segment lost 1 base, leaving 2 bases of the junction unmatched. Germline values: CDR1 KGHSH, CDR2 LQKENI. The CDR3 region is CASSPLGQGSGNTIYF. The CDR3, as DNA: TGTGCCAGCTCACCACTGGGACAGGGTTCTGGAAACACCATATATTTT.

This sequence joins TRBV4-2 and TRBJ1-3; no clear D gene. Trimming removed 0 bases at V and 1 base at J, with 10 bases between. Per the germline V gene, CDR1 is LGHNA and CDR2 is YNFKEQ. The CDR3 has 16 amino acids. The CDR3 nucleotides read TGTGCCAGCAGCCAAGATTCTGGAGGGTCTGGAAACACCATATATTTT. It specifies CASSQDSGGSGNTIYF.